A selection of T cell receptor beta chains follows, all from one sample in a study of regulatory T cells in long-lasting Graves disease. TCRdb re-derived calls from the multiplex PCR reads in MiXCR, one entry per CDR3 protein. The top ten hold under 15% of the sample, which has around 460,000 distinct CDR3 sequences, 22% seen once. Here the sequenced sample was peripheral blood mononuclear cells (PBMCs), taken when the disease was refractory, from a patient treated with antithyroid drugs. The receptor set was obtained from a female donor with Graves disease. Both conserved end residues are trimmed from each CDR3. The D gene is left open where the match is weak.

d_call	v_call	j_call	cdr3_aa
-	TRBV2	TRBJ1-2	AGGGLMNGYT
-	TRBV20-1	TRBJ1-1	SAKIISAAEAF
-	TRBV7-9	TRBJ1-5	ASSFLGVNQPQH
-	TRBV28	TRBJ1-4	ASSPGTLDFRKLF
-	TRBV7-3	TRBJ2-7	ASSLGLVGGYEQY
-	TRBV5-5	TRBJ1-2	ASSLRSWGRGYGYT
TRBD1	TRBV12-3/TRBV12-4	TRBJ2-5	ASSKPGTEETQY
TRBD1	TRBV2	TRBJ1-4	ASSQGAGWEKLF
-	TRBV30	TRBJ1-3	AWKGPEVAGNTIY
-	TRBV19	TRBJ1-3	ASSIGETGNTIY
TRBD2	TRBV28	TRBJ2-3	ASTIRTSGYTDTQY
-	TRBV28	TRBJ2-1	ASLGDSSYNEQF
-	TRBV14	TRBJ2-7	ASSQNLGGEQY
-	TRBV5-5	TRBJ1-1	ASSLPANTEAF
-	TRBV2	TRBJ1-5	ASSNVPRSNQPQH
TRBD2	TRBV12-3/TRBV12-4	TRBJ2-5	ASRRGAQETQY
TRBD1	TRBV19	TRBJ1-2	ASSMPDRLRYGYT
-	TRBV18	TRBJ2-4	ASLDSGPLNIQY
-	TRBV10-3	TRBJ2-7	AIRAGPSLREQY
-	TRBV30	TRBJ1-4	AWSVLEGEKLF
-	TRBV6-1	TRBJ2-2	ASRQHTGELF
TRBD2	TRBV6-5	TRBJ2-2	ASSSTSTRSGELF
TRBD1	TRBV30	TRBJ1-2	AWKLRGRDYGYT
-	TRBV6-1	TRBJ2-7	ASRLWTASYEQY
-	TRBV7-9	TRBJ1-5	ASSFAGIQH
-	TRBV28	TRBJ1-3	ASIQTGFSGNTIY
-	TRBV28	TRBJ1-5	ASKGVGSNQPQH
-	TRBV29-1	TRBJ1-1	SVAQGNTEAF
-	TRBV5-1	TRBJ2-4	ASSLSSVGDIQY
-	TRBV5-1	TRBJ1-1	ASRGDINTGAF
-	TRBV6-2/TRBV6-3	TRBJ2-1	ASSYSSTSSYNEQF
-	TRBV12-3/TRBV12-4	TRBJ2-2	ASSLTGTGELF
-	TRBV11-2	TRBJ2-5	ASSLGHQETQY
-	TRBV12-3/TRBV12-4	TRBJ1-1	ASSLLSTIISRRANTEAF
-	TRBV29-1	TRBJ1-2	SVPQATNYGYT
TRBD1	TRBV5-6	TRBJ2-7	ASRSGTGIYEQY
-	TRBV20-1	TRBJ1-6	SARRGDNSPLH
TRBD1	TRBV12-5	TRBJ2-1	ASAKPSGQGGREQF
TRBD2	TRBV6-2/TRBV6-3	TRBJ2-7	ASELSGGQSEQY
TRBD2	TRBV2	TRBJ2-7	ASSEIAGAQEQY
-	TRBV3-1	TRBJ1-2	ASTQTTGGTEYGYT
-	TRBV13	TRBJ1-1	ASSLETRGRLNTEAF